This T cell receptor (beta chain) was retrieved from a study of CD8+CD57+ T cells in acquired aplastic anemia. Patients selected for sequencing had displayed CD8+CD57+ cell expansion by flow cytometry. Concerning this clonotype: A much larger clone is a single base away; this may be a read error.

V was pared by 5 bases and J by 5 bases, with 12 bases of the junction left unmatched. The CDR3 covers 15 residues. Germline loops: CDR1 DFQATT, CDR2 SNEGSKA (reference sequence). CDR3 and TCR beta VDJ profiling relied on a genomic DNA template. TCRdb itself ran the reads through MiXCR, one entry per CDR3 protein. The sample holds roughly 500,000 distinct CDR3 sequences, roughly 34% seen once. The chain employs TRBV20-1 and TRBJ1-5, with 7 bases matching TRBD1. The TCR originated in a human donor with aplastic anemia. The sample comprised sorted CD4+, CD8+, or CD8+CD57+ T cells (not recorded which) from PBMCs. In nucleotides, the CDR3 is TGCAGTGCTGGAGTAATTGAGGGGGCCGATCAGCCCCAGCATTTT. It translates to CSAGVIEGADQPQHF.